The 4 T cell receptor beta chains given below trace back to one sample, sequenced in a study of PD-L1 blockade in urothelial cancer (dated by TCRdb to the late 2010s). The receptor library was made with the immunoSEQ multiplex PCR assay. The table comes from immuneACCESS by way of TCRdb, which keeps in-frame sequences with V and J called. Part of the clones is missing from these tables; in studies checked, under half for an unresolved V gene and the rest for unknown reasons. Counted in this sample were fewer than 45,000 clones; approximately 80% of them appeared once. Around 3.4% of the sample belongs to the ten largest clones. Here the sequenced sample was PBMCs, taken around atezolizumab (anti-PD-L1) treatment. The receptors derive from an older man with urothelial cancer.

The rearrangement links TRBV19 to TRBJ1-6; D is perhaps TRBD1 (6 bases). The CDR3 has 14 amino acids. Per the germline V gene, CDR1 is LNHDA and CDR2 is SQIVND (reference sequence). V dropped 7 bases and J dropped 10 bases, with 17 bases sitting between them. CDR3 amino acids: CASTIGDIQSPLHF. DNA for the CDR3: TGTGCCAGTACCATCGGGGACATTCAATCACCCCTCCACTTT. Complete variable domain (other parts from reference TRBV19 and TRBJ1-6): DGGITQSPKYLFRKEGQNVTLSCEQNLNHDAMYWYRQDPGQGLRLIYYSQIVNDFQKGDIAEGYSVSREKKESFPLTVTSAQKNPTAFYLCASTIGDIQSPLHFGNGTRLTVT.

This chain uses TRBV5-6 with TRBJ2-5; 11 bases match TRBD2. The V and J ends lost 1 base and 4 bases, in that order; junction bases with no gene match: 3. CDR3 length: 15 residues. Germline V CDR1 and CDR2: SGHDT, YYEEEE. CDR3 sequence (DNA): TGTGCCAGCAGCTTGTCGCTAGCGGGAGGAGAGACCCAGTACTTC. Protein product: CASSLSLAGGETQYF.

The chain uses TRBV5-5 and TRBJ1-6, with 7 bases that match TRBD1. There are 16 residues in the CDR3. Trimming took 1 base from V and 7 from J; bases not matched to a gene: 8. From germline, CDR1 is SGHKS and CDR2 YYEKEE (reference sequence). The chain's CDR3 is CASSLTTGKANSPLHF. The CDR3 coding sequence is TGTGCCAGCAGCTTGACGACAGGGAAGGCAAATTCACCCCTCCACTTT. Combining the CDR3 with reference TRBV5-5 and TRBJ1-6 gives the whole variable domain DAGVTQSPTHLIKTRGQQVTLRCSPISGHKSVSWYQQVLGQGPQFIFQYYEKEERGRGNFPDRFSARQFPNYSSELNVNALLLGDSALYLCASSLTTGKANSPLHFGNGTRLTVT.

CDR3 nucleotides: TGTGCCAGCAGCTTACAGGTGAACACTGAAGCTTTCTTT. Translation: CASSLQVNTEAFF. The chain uses TRBV7-2 and TRBJ1-1, with no clear D. V shed 2 bases and J shed 0 bases, with 4 bases lying between them. CDR3 length: 13 residues. Germline V gene lookup returns CDR1 SGHTA and CDR2 FQGNSA.